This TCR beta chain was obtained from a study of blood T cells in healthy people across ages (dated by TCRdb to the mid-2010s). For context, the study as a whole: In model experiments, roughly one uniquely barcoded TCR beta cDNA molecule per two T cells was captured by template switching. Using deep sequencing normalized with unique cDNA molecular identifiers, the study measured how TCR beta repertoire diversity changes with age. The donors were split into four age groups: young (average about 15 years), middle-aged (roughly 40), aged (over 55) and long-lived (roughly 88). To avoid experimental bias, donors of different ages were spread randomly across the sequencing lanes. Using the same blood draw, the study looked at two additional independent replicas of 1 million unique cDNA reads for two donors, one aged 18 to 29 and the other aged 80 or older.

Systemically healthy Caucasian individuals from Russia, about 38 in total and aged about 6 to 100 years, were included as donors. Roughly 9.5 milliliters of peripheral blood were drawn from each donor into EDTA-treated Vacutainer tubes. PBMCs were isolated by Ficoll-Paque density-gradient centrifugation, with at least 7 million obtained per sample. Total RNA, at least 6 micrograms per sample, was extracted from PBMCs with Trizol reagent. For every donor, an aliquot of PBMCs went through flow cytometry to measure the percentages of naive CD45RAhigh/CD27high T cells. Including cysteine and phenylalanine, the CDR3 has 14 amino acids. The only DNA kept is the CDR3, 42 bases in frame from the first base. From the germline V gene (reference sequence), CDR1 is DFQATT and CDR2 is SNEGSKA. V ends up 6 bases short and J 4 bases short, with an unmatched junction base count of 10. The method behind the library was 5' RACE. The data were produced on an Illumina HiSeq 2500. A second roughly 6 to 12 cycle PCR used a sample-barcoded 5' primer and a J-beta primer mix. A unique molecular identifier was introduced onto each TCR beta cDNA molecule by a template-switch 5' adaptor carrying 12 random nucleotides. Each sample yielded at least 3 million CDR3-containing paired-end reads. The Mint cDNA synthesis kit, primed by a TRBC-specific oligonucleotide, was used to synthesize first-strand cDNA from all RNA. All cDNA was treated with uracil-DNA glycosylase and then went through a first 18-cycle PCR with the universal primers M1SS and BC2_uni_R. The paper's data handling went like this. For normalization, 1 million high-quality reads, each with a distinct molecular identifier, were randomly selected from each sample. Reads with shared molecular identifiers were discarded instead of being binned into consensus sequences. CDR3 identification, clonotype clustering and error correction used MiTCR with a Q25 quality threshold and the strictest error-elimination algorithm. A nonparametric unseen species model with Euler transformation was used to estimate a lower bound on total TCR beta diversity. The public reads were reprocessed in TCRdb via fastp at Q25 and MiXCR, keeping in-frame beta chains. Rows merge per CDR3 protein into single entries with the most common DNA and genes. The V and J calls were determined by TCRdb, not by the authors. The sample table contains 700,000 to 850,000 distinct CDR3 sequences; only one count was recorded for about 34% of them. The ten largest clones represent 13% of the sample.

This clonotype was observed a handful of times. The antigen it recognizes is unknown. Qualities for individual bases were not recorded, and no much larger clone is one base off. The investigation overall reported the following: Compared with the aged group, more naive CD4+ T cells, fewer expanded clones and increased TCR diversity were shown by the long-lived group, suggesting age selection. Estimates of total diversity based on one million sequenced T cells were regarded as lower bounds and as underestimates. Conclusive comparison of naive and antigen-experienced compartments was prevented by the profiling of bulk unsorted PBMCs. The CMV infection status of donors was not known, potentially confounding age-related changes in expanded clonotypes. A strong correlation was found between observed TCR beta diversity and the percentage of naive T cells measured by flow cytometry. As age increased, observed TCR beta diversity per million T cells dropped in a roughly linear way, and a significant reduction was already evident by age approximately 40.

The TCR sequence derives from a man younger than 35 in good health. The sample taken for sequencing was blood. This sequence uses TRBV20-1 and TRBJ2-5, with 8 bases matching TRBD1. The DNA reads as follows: TGCAGTGCCTCCCCCGGGACAGGACCAGAGACCCAGTACTTC. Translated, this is CSASPGTGPETQYF.